The 4 T cell receptor beta chains in this list originate from one sample, sequenced in a study of blood T cell repertoires in COVID-19. Produced via immunoSEQ multiplex PCR; TCRdb's table is partial and in-frame only. Of around 450,000 clones in the sample, approximately 90% are singletons; the top ten hold just under 2%. Sequencing was performed on PBMCs or T cells enriched from blood (not recorded which). The receptors derive from a woman aged 18-29 years with acute COVID-19.

The chain links TRBV3-1 (or the pseudogene TRBV3-2) to TRBJ1-2; tentative D call: TRBD1 (6 bases). Germline V gives CDR1 LGHDT, CDR2 YNNKEL (reference sequence). V was clipped by 6 bases and J by 10 bases, with 21 bases between them. The CDR3 sequence is 14 residues long. CDR3 in DNA: TGTGCCAGCAGTCGAGAGACAGGATCTGTGTCCTACACCTTC. This translates into CASSRETGSVSYTF.

The V and J genes are TRBV15 and TRBJ2-1; TRBD2 is a possible D gene (6 bases). The CDR3 is 14 amino acids. V lost 6 bases to trimming and J lost 9 bases, with 18 bases between them. Germline CDR1 and CDR2: LNHNV and YYDKDF (reference sequence). CDR3 coding DNA: TGTGCCACCAGTACGGGACTGGTAACCCGTGAGCAGTTCTTC. Translating gives CATSTGLVTREQFF.

This rearrangement joins TRBV11-1 to TRBJ2-3; D possibly corresponds to TRBD2 (6 bases). The V and J ends lost 1 base and 4 bases respectively, with 12 bases between them. The CDR3 is 15 residues long. Germline CDR1 reads SGHAT; CDR2 reads FQDESV (reference sequence). The CDR3 sequence: CASSLGGPGADTQYF. Written as DNA, the CDR3 is TGTGCCAGCAGCTTAGGTGGCCCGGGGGCAGATACGCAGTATTTT. Full variable domain (missing parts from reference TRBV11-1 and TRBJ2-3): EAEVAQSPRYKITEKSQAVAFWCDPISGHATLYWYRQILGQGPELLVQFQDESVVDDSQLPKDRFSAERLKGVDSTLKIQPAELGDSAMYLCASSLGGPGADTQYFGPGTRLTVL.

The chain combines TRBV5-8 with TRBJ1-3, with D tentatively TRBD1 (6 bases). V was pared by 2 bases and J by 2 bases, with 14 bases between. Germline CDR1 is SGHTS and CDR2 is YDEGEE. CDR3 length: 16 amino acids. CDR3 sequence (DNA): TGTGCCAGCAGCTTAGCCGGGACATTGACTGGAAACACCATATATTTT. This sequence encodes CASSLAGTLTGNTIYF. Combining the CDR3 with reference TRBV5-8 and TRBJ1-3 gives the whole variable domain EAGVTQSPTHLIKTRGQQATLRCSPISGHTSVYWYQQALGLGLQFLLWYDEGEERNRGNFPPRFSGRQFPNYSSELNVNALELEDSALYLCASSLAGTLTGNTIYFGEGSWLTVV.